Shown below are 12 T cell receptor beta chains from a single sample sequenced in a study of Graves' ophthalmopathy and Graves' hyperthyroidism listed by TCRdb under 2018. The sequencer listed for this sample is Illumina HiSeq 2000. TCR beta CDR3 regions were amplified from RNA transcripts for repertoire sequencing. HTBI primers and the Qiagen OneStep RT-PCR kit were used in a first-round RT-PCR, which was followed by a second-round multiplex PCR, size selection and purification. TCRdb reran the public reads through fastp at Q25 and MiXCR, keeping productive beta chains. CDR3 protein sequences are deduplicated, and each keeps its most common genes and DNA. This sample is represented by over a million distinct CDR3 sequences; about 35% of them were singletons. The ten biggest clones cover around 10% of the sample. Specimen: peripheral blood or thyroid tissue (not recorded which). The receptors were gathered from an adult man with Graves' hyperthyroidism.

The table lists this clonotype with a count of one. This chain joins TRBV9 and TRBJ2-7, with D uncertain. The CDR3 is 12 residues long. V was trimmed by 5 bases and J by 7 bases, leaving 13 bases between them. The germline gives CDR1 SGDLS, CDR2 YYNGEE. In DNA form, the CDR3 reads TGTGCCAGCAGACCGCGGATAGGGGAGCAGTACTTC. Protein: CASRPRIGEQYF. The full variable domain, completed using reference TRBV9 and TRBJ2-7, is DSGVTQTPKHLITATGQRVTLRCSPRSGDLSVYWYQQSLDQGLQFLIQYYNGEERAKGNILERFSAQQFPDLHSELNLSSLELGDSALYFCASRPRIGEQYFGPGTRLTVT.

This clonotype showed up many times. The gene calls are TRBV20-1 and TRBJ2-7; tentatively, D is TRBD1 or TRBD2 (7 bases each). CDR1 and CDR2 from the germline V gene are DFQATT and SNEGSKA (reference sequence). The CDR3 covers 14 residues. The V end lost 6 bases, the J end lost 4 bases, and 19 bases lay between the germline ends. Here the CDR3 DNA reads TGCAGTGCGAATGACAGGGAGGGGTTGTACGAGCAGTACTTC. It is translated as CSANDREGLYEQYF.

This clonotype was detected ten times or more. CDR3 DNA sequence: TGTGCCAGCAGTCCATTTTCACAGGCCGACTATGGCTACACCTTC. It is translated as CASSPFSQADYGYTF. The chain combines TRBV2 with TRBJ1-2; D is possibly TRBD1 (5 bases). The CDR3 is made up of 15 amino acids. The germline CDR1 and CDR2 sequences are SNHLY and FYNNEI. V dropped 5 bases and J dropped 3 bases, with 16 bases sitting between them.

The J gene is TRBJ2-5, the V gene TRBV6-4; D call uncertain. The CDR3 is 13 amino acids. V lost 8 bases, J lost 2 bases, and 12 bases lay in between. Germline CDR1 is MRHNA and CDR2 is SNTAGT. CDR3 loop: CASLPRVQETQYF. The CDR3, as DNA: TGTGCCAGCCTACCAAGGGTGCAAGAGACCCAGTACTTC.

This clonotype was detected many times. The rearrangement uses TRBV6-1 and TRBJ2-5, with D unresolved. Trimming took 8 bases from V and 5 from J, leaving 18 bases between them. CDR1 and CDR2 from the germline V gene are MNHNS and SASEGT. This CDR3 is built from 14 residues. The CDR3 nucleotides read TGTGCCAGCCGTACCGGACGGTCTGCTGAGACCCAGTACTTC. Translating it yields CASRTGRSAETQYF.

The J gene is TRBJ1-1, the V gene TRBV5-1, with TRBD1 as a possible D gene (6 bases). Looked up from germline, CDR1 is SGHRS and CDR2 is YFSETQ. Trimming removed 0 bases from V and 6 bases from J, with 9 bases in between. The CDR3 contains 13 residues. Here the CDR3 reads CASSLETGSEAFF. DNA for the CDR3: TGCGCCAGCAGCTTGGAAACAGGGTCTGAAGCTTTCTTT. The whole variable domain, remainder taken from reference TRBV5-1 and TRBJ1-1, is KAGVTQTPRYLIKTRGQQVTLSCSPISGHRSVSWYQQTPGQGLQFLFEYFSETQRNKGNFPGRFSGRQFSNSRSEMNVSTLELGDSALYLCASSLETGSEAFFGQGTRLTVV.

This clonotype was counted at least ten times. V gene TRBV2 combines with J gene TRBJ1-1; TRBD1 matches at 7 bases. Germline CDR1 is SNHLY and CDR2 is FYNNEI. V trimming: 3 bases; J trimming: 10 bases; junction bases outside the gene matches: 11. The CDR3 length is 14 residues. CDR3 nucleotide sequence: TGTGCCAGCAGTGACGCGGTGGAGGGGGCGCGAGCTTTCTTT. Protein: CASSDAVEGARAFF.

This chain connects TRBV7-6 to TRBJ2-7; 8 bases agree with TRBD1. The CDR3 has 13 residues. CDR1 and CDR2 from the germline V gene are SGHVS and FNYEAQ. J gave up 7 bases and V 7 bases, and 9 bases lay outside the gene matches. The CDR3 is CASKDRVIWEQYF. DNA of the CDR3: TGTGCCAGCAAGGACAGGGTAATTTGGGAGCAGTACTTC.

This clonotype was seen only a few times. The chain has TRBV5-6 and TRBJ1-4, with a weak D call TRBD1 (5 bases). CDR1 SGHDT and CDR2 YYEEEE come from the germline V gene. This CDR3 is 13 amino acids long. Trimming stripped 4 bases from V and 3 bases from J, with 7 bases between. The CDR3 sequence is CASSTTANEKLFF. The CDR3 DNA follows: TGTGCCAGCAGCACGACAGCTAATGAAAAACTGTTTTTT.

This clonotype was found a few times. The rearrangement links TRBV6-5 to TRBJ1-5; 7 nucleotides line up with TRBD1. The CDR3 totals 14 residues. V gave up 3 bases and J gave up 7 bases; unmatched junction bases: 6. Looked up from germline, CDR1 is MNHEY and CDR2 is SVGAGI. This CDR3 is CASSYNRGDQPQHF. The CDR3 DNA sequence: TGTGCCAGCAGTTATAACAGGGGCGACCAGCCCCAGCATTTT.

The V call is TRBV7-3, the J call TRBJ1-5, with 11 bases lining up with TRBD1. V lost 6 bases, J lost 7 bases, and 8 bases stayed unmatched. This CDR3 is 15 amino acids long. Germline values: CDR1 SGHTA, CDR2 FQGTGA. CDR3 nucleotide sequence: TGTGCCAGCAGGTCTGGGACAGGGGGTATGCAGCCCCAGCATTTT. This encodes CASRSGTGGMQPQHF.

The genes are TRBV10-3 and TRBJ1-5; D remains unclear. Trimming removed 6 bases at V and 3 bases at J, with 9 bases between. In germline, CDR1 is ENHRY, CDR2 SYGVKD. CDR3 length: 13 residues. The DNA of the CDR3 is TGTGCCATCAGACCCGGGGACAATCAGCCCCAGCATTTT. Amino acids: CAIRPGDNQPQHF.